Described below is a single T cell receptor (beta chain) sequence and its context. Its target is unknown. It was into CD45RA+ naive and CD45RA-negative memory subsets that the CD4+ cells were split. This record comes from a study of shared clonotypes between healthy human individuals. The overall study: Per-donor plates numbered three CD4 naive, three CD4 memory, two CD8 naive and one CD8 memory. General study results and limits: Shared across four donors were about 4.8% of the naive CD4 clonotypes.

TCRdb's table, derived via immunoSEQ multiplex PCR, lists solely in-frame clones and lacks some. The sample holds 2 million to 3 million clones, roughly 93% seen once. In germline, CDR1 is SGHDT, CDR2 YYEEEE. The V end was cut by 2 bases, the J end by 4 bases, with 18 bases between. The CDR3 is made up of 16 amino acids. The chain uses TRBV5-6 and TRBJ2-5; a weak D match, TRBD1 (6 bases). The sample comprised naive CD4+ T cells from PBMCs. The sample's subset: CD45RA+ positively selected. This clonotype was sampled from a man aged 18 to 29 in good health. Some clones in this sample may be carry-over from other donors' samples. For the CDR3, the DNA is TGTGCCAGCAGCTTAAAGACAGGCCCCGCGGGAGAGACCCAGTACTTC. This translates into CASSLKTGPAGETQYF.